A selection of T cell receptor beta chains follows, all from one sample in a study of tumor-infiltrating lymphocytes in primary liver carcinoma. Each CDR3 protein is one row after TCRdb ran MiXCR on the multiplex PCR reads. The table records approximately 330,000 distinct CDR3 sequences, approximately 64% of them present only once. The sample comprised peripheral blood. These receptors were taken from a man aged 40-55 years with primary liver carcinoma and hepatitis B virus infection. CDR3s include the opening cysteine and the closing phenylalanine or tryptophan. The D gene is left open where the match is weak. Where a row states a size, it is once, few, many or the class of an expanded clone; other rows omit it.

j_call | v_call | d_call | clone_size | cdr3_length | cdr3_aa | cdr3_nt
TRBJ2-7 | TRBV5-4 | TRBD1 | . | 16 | CASSLIGTRGERGHYF | TGTGCCAGCAGCTTAATCGGGACCCGGGGCGAAAGGGGGCACTACTTC
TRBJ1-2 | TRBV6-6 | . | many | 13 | CASRDSRSYGYTF | TGTGCCAGCAGGGACAGTCGAAGCTATGGCTACACCTTC
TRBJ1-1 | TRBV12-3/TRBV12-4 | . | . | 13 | CASSFTTLTVAFF | TGTGCCAGCAGTTTTACGACGCTCACTGTAGCTTTCTTT
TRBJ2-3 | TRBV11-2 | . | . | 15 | CASSLISGLVDTQYF | TGTGCCAGCAGCTTGATTAGCGGATTGGTAGATACGCAGTATTTT
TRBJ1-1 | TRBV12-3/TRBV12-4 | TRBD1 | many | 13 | CASSQTGRTEAFF | TGTGCCAGCAGCCAGACAGGGCGTACTGAAGCTTTCTTT
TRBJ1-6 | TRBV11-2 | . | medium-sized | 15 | CASSYGGDRNSPLHF | TGTGCCAGCTCCTACGGCGGGGATCGCAATTCACCCCTCCACTTT
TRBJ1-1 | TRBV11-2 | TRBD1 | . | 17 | CASSLISSGQGGTEAFF | TGTGCCAGCAGCTTGATCTCCTCCGGACAGGGGGGGACTGAAGCTTTCTTT
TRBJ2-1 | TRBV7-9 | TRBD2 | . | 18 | CASSLPLAGEVEGNEYFF | TGTGCCAGCAGCTTACCTCTAGCGGGAGAGGTAGAAGGCAATGAGTATTTCTTC
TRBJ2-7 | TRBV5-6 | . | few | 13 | CASSPSIAYEQYF | TGTGCCAGCAGCCCATCCATAGCCTACGAGCAGTACTTC
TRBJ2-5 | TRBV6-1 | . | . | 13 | CASIVSAQETQYF | TGTGCCAGCATTGTCTCGGCCCAAGAGACCCAGTACTTC